The 31 T cell receptor beta chains below all came from one sample that was sequenced in a study of shared clonotypes between healthy human individuals. Here immunoSEQ multiplex PCR was the method, and the copy in TCRdb shows in-frame clones only, minus some. The sample gives approximately 2.5 million clones, 80% to 95% of which show up once; 0.36% is in the top ten. The sequencing sample was made of naive CD4+ T cells from PBMCs. Subset specified: CD45RA+ positively selected. These receptor sequences come from a man aged 18 to 30 in good health. Some clones in this sample may be carry-over from other donors' samples.

This rearrangement joins TRBV28 to TRBJ2-7; D not resolved. The germline CDR1 and CDR2 sequences are MDHEN and SYDVKM. CDR3 length: 10 residues. Trimming took 4 bases from V and 6 from J, leaving 4 bases between them. This CDR3 is CASSYTEQYF. The DNA for the CDR3 is TGTGCCAGCAGTTATACCGAGCAGTACTTC.

This clone came up a few times. This rearrangement joins TRBV5-4 to TRBJ1-3; TRBD1 might be the D (6 bases). There are 16 residues in the CDR3. Germline V gene data show CDR1 as SGHNT and CDR2 as YYREEE (reference sequence). V lost 0 bases and J lost 3, with 13 bases in between. This chain's CDR3 is CASSLGGGSGGNTIYF. The CDR3 DNA follows: TGTGCCAGCAGCTTGGGCGGGGGCTCGGGTGGAAACACCATATATTTT.

V gene TRBV4-1 combines with J gene TRBJ2-2; 8 bases map to TRBD2. The CDR3 consists of 18 residues. CDR1 is MGHRA and CDR2 is YSYEKL in the germline V gene. J gave up 3 bases and V 0 bases, and 9 bases lay outside the gene matches. CDR3: CASSQDPYTSGDTGELFF. CDR3 in DNA: TGCGCCAGCAGCCAAGATCCGTATACTAGCGGAGACACCGGGGAGCTGTTTTTT.

The chain couples TRBV10-3 to TRBJ1-6; D remains ambiguous. The CDR3 spans 15 residues. Germline CDR1 ENHRY, CDR2 SYGVKD. Trimming cost V 6 bases and J 0 bases, with 9 bases left between them. This chain's CDR3 is CAIRDGSSYNSPLHF. Here the CDR3 DNA reads TGTGCCATCAGAGACGGGAGCTCCTATAATTCACCCCTCCACTTT.

V and J are TRBV19 and TRBJ1-1; D might be TRBD1 (6 bases). Trimming cost V 6 bases and J 3 bases, with 11 bases left between them. This CDR3 has 13 amino acids. CDR1 and CDR2 (germline): LNHDA, SQIVND (reference sequence). The CDR3 bases are TGTGCCAGTAGGCGGACAGCTTACACTGAAGCTTTCTTT. Protein: CASRRTAYTEAFF.

This chain connects TRBV6-1 to TRBJ1-5; D is possibly TRBD1 (6 bases). Germline loops: CDR1 MNHNS, CDR2 SASEGT. The CDR3 is made up of 18 amino acids. V gave up 0 bases and J gave up 5 bases, with 20 bases separating them. The CDR3 DNA is TGTGCCAGCAGTGAAGCCTGGGACACCGAATCAAGATATCAGCCCCAGCATTTT. Protein product: CASSEAWDTESRYQPQHF.

CDR3 bases: TGTGCCAGCAGCGAGGGGGACTTCTCCTACGAGCAGTACTTC. Its translation is CASSEGDFSYEQYF. The V call is TRBV7-9, the J call TRBJ2-7, with D perhaps assigned TRBD1 or TRBD2 (6 bases each). The CDR3 is 14 amino acids. Trimming left V 5 bases short and J 0 bases short, with 11 bases between. Per the germline V gene, CDR1 is SEHNR and CDR2 is FQNEAQ (reference sequence).

Remarks on this clone: Other DNA sequences in the same sample also yield this CDR3. CDR3 in DNA: TGTGCCAGCAGCTTAGACCCGGGACAGGGTAGGGAAAAACTGTTTTTT. This codes for CASSLDPGQGREKLFF. The V and J genes are TRBV7-9 and TRBJ1-4, with TRBD1 matching 9 bases. The ends lost 1 base at V and 8 bases at J; junction bases unmatched: 8. The V gene's germline CDR1 is SEHNR and CDR2 FQNEAQ (reference sequence). The length of the CDR3 is 16 residues.

The genes are TRBV5-4 and TRBJ1-2; D unresolved. Germline lookup yields CDR1 SGHNT and CDR2 YYREEE (reference sequence). The V end lost 2 bases, the J end lost 4 bases, and 9 bases lay between the germline ends. CDR3 length: 13 residues. The CDR3: CASSLALSYGYTF. CDR3 coding DNA: TGTGCCAGCAGCTTAGCCCTCTCCTATGGCTACACCTTC.

CDR3 DNA: TGTGCCAGCAGTTCCCAGCGGGGTTTCCCTAGCACAGATACGCAGTATTTT. Its translation is CASSSQRGFPSTDTQYF. The chain employs TRBV28 and TRBJ2-3; 7 bases match TRBD2. CDR1 is MDHEN and CDR2 is SYDVKM in the germline V gene. V lost 4 bases, J lost 0 bases, and 10 bases stayed unmatched. The CDR3 spans 17 residues.

In regard to this clone: Different DNA sequences within this sample yield the same CDR3. The chain couples TRBV11-2 to TRBJ2-3; no reliable D call. The CDR3 is 14 residues long. V gave up 1 base and J gave up 5 bases, with 10 bases separating them. Germline V gene lookup returns CDR1 SGHAT and CDR2 FQNNGV. The CDR3 nucleotides are TGTGCCAGCAGCTTAGGGCCCCTGAGAGATACGCAGTATTTT. It codes for CASSLGPLRDTQYF.

This clone came up once. The chain has TRBV19 and TRBJ2-6; D is uncertain. Germline values: CDR1 LNHDA, CDR2 SQIVND (reference sequence). This CDR3 region has 16 residues. Trimming cost V 6 bases and J 0 bases, with 12 bases left between them. Written as DNA, the CDR3 is TGTGCCAGTAGCTCCAGACTGAGCTCTGGGGCCAACGTCCTGACTTTC. This translates into CASSSRLSSGANVLTF.

This clone has just a few counts. CDR3 in DNA: TGTGCCAGCAGCTTAGGCGGGCAGGCAGTAGGAGCTTTCTTT. Protein product: CASSLGGQAVGAFF. The V gene is TRBV7-2, the J gene TRBJ1-1; D is unresolved. The germline V gene has CDR1 SGHTA and CDR2 FQGNSA. V was clipped by 1 base and J by 10 bases, with 16 bases between them. The CDR3 is made up of 14 amino acids.

This clone was picked up one time. V usage is TRBV7-8 and J usage is TRBJ2-2; D may be TRBD2 (5 bases). The CDR3 length is 17 residues. Germline loops: CDR1 SGHVS, CDR2 FQNEAQ. The V and J ends lost 5 bases and 1 base respectively, with 17 bases between them. The CDR3 reads CASSLLILAMNTGELFF. The CDR3 region has the DNA TGTGCCAGCAGCCTCTTAATATTAGCGATGAACACCGGGGAGCTGTTTTTT. Supplemented by reference TRBV7-8 and TRBJ2-2, the full variable domain reads GAGVSQSPRYKVAKRGQDVALRCDPISGHVSLFWYQQALGQGPEFLTYFQNEAQLDKSGLPSDRFFAERPEGSVSTLKIQRTQQEDSAVYLCASSLLILAMNTGELFFGEGSRLTVL.

The chain couples TRBV7-6 to TRBJ1-2; D remains ambiguous. Per the germline V gene, CDR1 is SGHVS and CDR2 is FNYEAQ. V lost 2 bases, J lost 5 bases, and 18 bases lay in between. CDR3 length: 16 amino acids. In nucleotides, the CDR3 is TGTGCCAGCAGCTTAACATCGGGGTCCGCCCTTTATGGCTACACCTTC. Amino acids: CASSLTSGSALYGYTF.

The gene calls are TRBV27 and TRBJ2-7; TRBD2 is a possible D gene (5 bases). Looked up from germline, CDR1 is MNHEY and CDR2 is SMNVEV (reference sequence). The CDR3 has 19 amino acids. V lost 5 bases, J lost 1 base, and 27 bases lay in between. CDR3 sequence: CASSPRENRAAHVSYEQYF. The CDR3 DNA is TGTGCCAGCAGTCCCCGCGAAAATAGAGCGGCTCATGTTTCCTACGAGCAGTACTTC.

The chain has TRBV5-6 and TRBJ1-2, with TRBD1 matching over 8 bases. Germline CDR1 SGHDT, CDR2 YYEEEE. CDR3 size: 15 residues. Germline trimming cut 4 bases from V and 5 bases from J; bases unmatched to any gene: 10. The CDR3 reads CASSGLGRGPYGYTF. The CDR3 nucleotides are TGTGCCAGCAGCGGGCTGGGCAGGGGGCCGTATGGCTACACCTTC.

The V and J genes are TRBV5-1 and TRBJ1-3; D is unresolved. There are 15 residues in the CDR3. Trimming left V 0 bases short and J 4 bases short, with 11 bases between. Germline CDR1 and CDR2: SGHRS and YFSETQ. CDR3 loop: CASSLDSLAGNTIYF. The CDR3 DNA follows: TGCGCCAGCAGCTTGGACAGCTTGGCGGGAAACACCATATATTTT.

This chain connects TRBV6-4 to TRBJ2-3, with D perhaps matching TRBD1 (6 bases). With 6 bases removed from V and 2 bases from J, the gap between germline ends came to 15 bases. The CDR3 spans 15 residues. The germline V gene has CDR1 MRHNA and CDR2 SNTAGT. This CDR3 is CASRELAGVTDTQYF. In DNA form, the CDR3 reads TGTGCCAGCAGGGAGCTAGCAGGGGTCACAGATACGCAGTATTTT.

V usage is TRBV30 and J usage is TRBJ1-2; no definite D call. This CDR3 has 14 amino acids. Deletions cut 0 bases from V and 8 bases from J, with 16 bases between. Germline CDR1 and CDR2: GTSNPN and SVGIG (reference sequence). CDR3 sequence: CAWSVGSIPAGYTF. In DNA, the CDR3 is TGTGCCTGGAGTGTCGGTAGTATTCCTGCCGGCTACACCTTC.

The rearrangement uses TRBV2 and TRBJ2-4; a weak D match, TRBD1 (6 bases). This CDR3 is 13 amino acids long. CDR1 and CDR2 from the germline V gene are SNHLY and FYNNEI. V lost 6 bases, J lost 5 bases, and 11 bases lay in between. CDR3: CASSRDTENIQYF. CDR3 coding DNA: TGTGCCAGCAGCCGGGACACCGAAAACATTCAGTACTTC.

V gene TRBV6-5 combines with J gene TRBJ1-4; TRBD1 aligns across 7 bases. V lost 5 bases and J lost 3; bases outside the gene matches: 3. Per germline, CDR1 MNHEY and CDR2 SVGAGI. CDR3 length: 14 residues. Here the CDR3 reads CASSRQGSNEKLFF. CDR3 nucleotides: TGTGCCAGCAGTCGACAGGGATCTAATGAAAAACTGTTTTTT.

The chain has TRBV6-6 and TRBJ1-2, with D perhaps matching TRBD1 (6 bases). The CDR3 sequence is 13 residues long. Germline CDR1 MNHNY, CDR2 SVGAGI (reference sequence). V was trimmed by 8 bases and J by 5 bases, leaving 15 bases between them. This CDR3 reads CASEGESVYGYTF. The CDR3 region has the DNA TGTGCCAGCGAGGGGGAATCAGTATATGGCTACACCTTC.

The V call is TRBV6-5, the J call TRBJ2-3; tentative D call: TRBD1 (5 bases). Trimming pared 6 bases from V and 0 bases from J, leaving 13 bases between. CDR3 length: 15 amino acids. The germline gives CDR1 MNHEY, CDR2 SVGAGI. CDR3 protein: CASSRQNPSTDTQYF. DNA for the CDR3: TGTGCCAGCAGCCGACAGAACCCTAGCACAGATACGCAGTATTTT.

The chain couples TRBV6-1 to TRBJ2-7, with TRBD1 identical over 7 bases. Germline assignment: CDR1 MNHNS and CDR2 SASEGT. After removal of 4 bases from V and 4 bases from J, the junction contained 10 bases not matched to a gene. The length of the CDR3 is 15 residues. The CDR3 DNA reads as TGTGCCAGCAGTGGCCAGGGGGTTGGGGGTTACGAGCAGTACTTC. Its translation: CASSGQGVGGYEQYF.

The J gene is TRBJ1-4, the V gene TRBV5-1; D gene uncertain. This CDR3 is built from 13 residues. V lost 0 bases, J lost 8 bases, and 8 bases lay in between. Germline CDR1 reads SGHRS; CDR2 reads YFSETQ. This chain's CDR3 is CASSLEVGEKLFF. The CDR3 DNA follows: TGCGCCAGCAGCTTGGAGGTGGGGGAAAAACTGTTTTTT.

This clone has a handful of counts. The sample contains more than one DNA sequence encoding this CDR3. The gene calls are TRBV19 and TRBJ1-1, with D maybe TRBD1 (6 bases). The CDR3 has 13 residues. With 5 bases removed from V and 4 bases from J, the gap between germline ends came to 11 bases. The germline V gene has CDR1 LNHDA and CDR2 SQIVND (reference sequence). CDR3 protein: CASSSTGSTEAFF. The CDR3 nucleotides read TGTGCCAGTAGTTCCACAGGGAGCACTGAAGCTTTCTTT.

This clone was counted a single time. This chain connects TRBV19 to TRBJ1-2, with D perhaps matching TRBD1 (5 bases). V was clipped by 11 bases and J by 8 bases, with 18 bases between them. Per the germline V gene, CDR1 is LNHDA and CDR2 is SQIVND (reference sequence). The CDR3 is made up of 12 amino acids. CDR3 residues: CALPGTLSGYTF. The CDR3 DNA reads TGTGCCCTACCGGGGACCCTTAGCGGCTACACCTTC.

CDR3 in amino acids: CASSERTVGYTF. Here the CDR3 DNA reads TGTGCCAGCAGTGAAAGGACAGTTGGCTACACCTTC. The chain joins TRBV25-1 to TRBJ1-2; D is perhaps TRBD1 (6 bases). V was trimmed by 2 bases and J by 7 bases, leaving 8 bases between them. Germline V gene sequence: CDR1 MGHDK, CDR2 SYGVNS. CDR3 length: 12 residues.

The count of this clone is one. The chain combines TRBV2 with TRBJ2-1, with 8 bases identical to TRBD2. Trimming cost V 8 bases and J 6 bases; bases outside gene matches: 12. Germline V CDR1 and CDR2: SNHLY, FYNNEI. CDR3 length: 15 residues. CDR3 residues: CASSGLVIVGNEQFF. The CDR3 bases are TGTGCCAGCTCGGGACTAGTAATTGTGGGCAATGAGCAGTTCTTC.

This clone has only a few counts. CDR3 nucleotides: TGTGGGTCGGGTTATAGCAATCAGCCCCAGCATTTT. This translates into CGSGYSNQPQHF. The rearrangement joins TRBV19 to TRBJ1-5, with D unclear. Germline assignment: CDR1 LNHDA and CDR2 SQIVND (reference sequence). CDR3 length: 12 amino acids.